The T cell receptor (beta chain) described here comes from a study of PD-L1 blockade in urothelial cancer. Each PCR had synthetic TCR analog templates added to it as a spike-in. Clones were read by immunoSEQ multiplex PCR, and TCRdb kept only the in-frame ones, dropping some. Counted here are some 44,000 clones, over 75% occurring once; the ten biggest clones make up 15% to 20%. The V segment lost 5 bases and the J segment 4 bases; nucleotides outside the gene matches: 9. This CDR3 has 15 amino acids. The germline gives CDR1 LNHDA, CDR2 SQIVND (reference sequence). Time point given: pretreatment peripheral blood. This clone was detected only a few times.

Here the sequenced sample was PBMCs, taken around atezolizumab (anti-PD-L1) treatment. This chain joins TRBV19 and TRBJ1-1, with TRBD1 matching 8 bases. This clonotype was obtained from a man aged 55 to 70 with urothelial cancer. In nucleotides, the CDR3 is TGTGCCAGTAGTGTTACGACAGGGGTAGGCACTGAAGCTTTCTTT. Protein product: CASSVTTGVGTEAFF.